The clone carrying this T cell receptor (beta chain) was observed a single time. These data originate in a study of blood T cell repertoires in COVID-19. Study-level information: Samples of COVID-19 (acute and convalescent) were obtained from the United States, Italy and Spain.

In the authors' methods: Amplification with reference gene primers provided the estimates of nucleated cell counts. Only in-frame clones appear in the TCRdb table, and some are missing; sequencing was by immunoSEQ multiplex PCR. That table supplies the V and J calls and clone size; D and trimming were determined from the DNA. The sample lists about 200,000 clones; 86% were seen once. The trim removed 5 bases at V and 4 bases at J, leaving 6 bases unmatched. CDR1 SEHNR and CDR2 FQNEAQ come from the germline V gene (reference sequence). The CDR3 runs 14 residues. The sequencing sample was made of peripheral blood. This TCR came from a woman in her 70s with acute or convalescent COVID-19. The chain is built from TRBV7-9 and TRBJ1-1; 8 bases align to TRBD1. The CDR3 coding sequence is TGTGCCAGCAGCCTCGGACAGGGTAGCACTGAAGCTTTCTTT. This sequence encodes CASSLGQGSTEAFF.